The clone carrying this T cell receptor (beta chain) turned up a few times. Its antigen is unknown. This specimen belongs to a study of response to subunit inactivated influenza vaccine. Study-wide results and caveats: Every seasonal influenza vaccination brings in few new T cells, the authors suggested.

TCRdb ran MiXCR on the RT-PCR reads and lists one entry per CDR3 protein. The sample consists of approximately 500,000 distinct CDR3 sequences, around 15% of them appearing once. The origin of this receptor is a man over 45 who received an inactivated influenza vaccine. The sequencing used PBMCs from blood, collected approximately 12 days after vaccination.

CDR3 bases: TGTGCCAGCGGGCTACCCGGGGAGCTGTTTTTT. This sequence encodes CASGLPGELFF. The V and J genes are TRBV28 and TRBJ2-2; D gene unclear. Trimming shortened V by 8 bases and J by 6 bases, and 7 bases separated the two germline ends. This CDR3 is 11 amino acids long. Germline V gene lookup returns CDR1 MDHEN and CDR2 SYDVKM.